This T cell receptor (beta chain) derives from a study of T cell repertoires in cytomegalovirus infection. Study at large: It was recently identified HLA-C-restricted and well-studied HLA-B-restricted CMV epitopes that the study used. In public TCR beta signatures, there were indications of both CMV infection and matching HLA type.

To note about this clonotype: Antigen unknown.

Each CDR3 protein gets one entry after TCRdb re-called the reads with MiXCR. The data show some 800,000 distinct CDR3 sequences, roughly 29% seen once. Findings and caveats of the study: Public TCR beta family frequency separated CMV-and-HLA carriers, including in an independent cohort. Dominant in the ex vivo response were TCR beta clonotypes restricted by HLA-C and specific for CMV.

The receptor was isolated from a human donor in good health (CMV status not recorded). Some clones in this sample may be carry-over from other donors' samples. The input for sequencing was cultured CD8+ T cells from PBMCs, taken from culture after CMV antigen stimulation.

CDR3 sequence: CASSEAPFAGGRETQYF. The CDR3 region has the DNA TGTGCCAGCAGTGAAGCGCCATTCGCGGGGGGTAGGGAGACCCAGTACTTC. The J gene is TRBJ2-5, the V gene TRBV6-1, with 8 bases that match TRBD2. V lost 0 bases, J lost 5 bases, and 11 bases stayed unmatched. The germline gives CDR1 MNHNS, CDR2 SASEGT. The length of the CDR3 is 17 residues.